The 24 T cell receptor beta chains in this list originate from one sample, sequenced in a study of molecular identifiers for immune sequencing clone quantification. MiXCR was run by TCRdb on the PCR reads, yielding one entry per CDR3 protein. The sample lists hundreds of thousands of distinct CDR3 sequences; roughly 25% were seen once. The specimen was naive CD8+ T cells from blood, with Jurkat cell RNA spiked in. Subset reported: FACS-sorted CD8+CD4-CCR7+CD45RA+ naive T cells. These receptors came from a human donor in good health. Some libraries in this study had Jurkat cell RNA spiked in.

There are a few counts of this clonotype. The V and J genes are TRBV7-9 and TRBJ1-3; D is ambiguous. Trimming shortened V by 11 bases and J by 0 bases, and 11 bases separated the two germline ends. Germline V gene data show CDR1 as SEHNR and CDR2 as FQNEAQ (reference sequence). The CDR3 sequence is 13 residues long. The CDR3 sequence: CAAGDISGNTIYF. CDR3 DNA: TGTGCCGCGGGAGACATCTCTGGAAACACCATATATTTT.

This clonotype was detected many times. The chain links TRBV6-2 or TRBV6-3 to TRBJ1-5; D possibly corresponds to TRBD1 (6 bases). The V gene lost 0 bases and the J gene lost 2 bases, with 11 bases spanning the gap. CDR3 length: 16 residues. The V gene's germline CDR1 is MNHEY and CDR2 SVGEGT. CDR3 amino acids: CASSYSIQGGNQPQHF. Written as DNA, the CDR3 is TGTGCCAGCAGTTACTCGATACAGGGTGGCAATCAGCCCCAGCATTTT.

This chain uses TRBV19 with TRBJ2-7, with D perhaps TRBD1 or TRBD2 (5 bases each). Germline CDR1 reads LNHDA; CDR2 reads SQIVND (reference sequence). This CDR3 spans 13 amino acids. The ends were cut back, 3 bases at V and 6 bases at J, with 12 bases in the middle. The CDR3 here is CASSILGTVEQYF. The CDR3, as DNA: TGTGCCAGTAGTATTCTGGGGACCGTCGAGCAGTACTTC.

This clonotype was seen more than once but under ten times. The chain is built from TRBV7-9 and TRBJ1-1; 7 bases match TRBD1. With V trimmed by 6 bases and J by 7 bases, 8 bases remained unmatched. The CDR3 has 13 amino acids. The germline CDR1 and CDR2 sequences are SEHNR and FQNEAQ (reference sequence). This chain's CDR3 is CASSFNRDSEAFF. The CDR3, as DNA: TGTGCCAGCAGTTTTAACCGGGACAGTGAAGCTTTCTTT.

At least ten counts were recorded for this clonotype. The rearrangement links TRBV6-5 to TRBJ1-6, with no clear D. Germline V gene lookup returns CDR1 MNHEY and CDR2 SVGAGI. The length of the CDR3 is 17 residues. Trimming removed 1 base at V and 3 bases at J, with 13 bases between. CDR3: CASSYLKRTGYNSPLHF. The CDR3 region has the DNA TGTGCCAGCAGTTACTTAAAACGGACGGGCTATAATTCACCCCTCCACTTT.

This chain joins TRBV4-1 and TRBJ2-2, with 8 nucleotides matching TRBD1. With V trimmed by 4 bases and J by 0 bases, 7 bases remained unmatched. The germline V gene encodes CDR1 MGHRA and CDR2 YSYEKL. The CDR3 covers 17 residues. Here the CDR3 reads CASSPWTGHTNTGELFF. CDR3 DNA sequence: TGCGCCAGCAGCCCCTGGACAGGGCATACGAACACCGGGGAGCTGTTTTTT.

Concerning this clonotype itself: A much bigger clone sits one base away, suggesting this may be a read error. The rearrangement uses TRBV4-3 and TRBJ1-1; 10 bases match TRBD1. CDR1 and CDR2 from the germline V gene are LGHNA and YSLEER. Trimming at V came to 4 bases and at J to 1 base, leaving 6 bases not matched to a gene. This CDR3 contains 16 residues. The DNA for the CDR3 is TGCGCCAGCAGCCGAGGGACAGGGGCTACGAACACTGAAGCTTTCTTT. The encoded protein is CASSRGTGATNTEAFF.

DNA of the CDR3: TGCAGTGCTAGTGCGAGGACTGATTCCTACGAGCAGTACTTC. Residues: CSASARTDSYEQYF. The rearrangement uses TRBV20-1 and TRBJ2-7, with D possibly TRBD2 on 5 matching bases. The CDR3 is 14 amino acids. Germline assignment: CDR1 DFQATT and CDR2 SNEGSKA (reference sequence). V was pared by 3 bases and J by 1 base, with 13 bases between.

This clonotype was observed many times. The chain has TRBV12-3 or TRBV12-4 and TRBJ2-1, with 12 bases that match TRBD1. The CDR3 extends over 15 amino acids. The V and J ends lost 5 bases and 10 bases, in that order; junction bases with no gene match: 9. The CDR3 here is CASSTGTGGTEEQFF. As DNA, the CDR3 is TGTGCCAGCAGTACCGGGACAGGGGGCACGGAAGAGCAGTTCTTC.

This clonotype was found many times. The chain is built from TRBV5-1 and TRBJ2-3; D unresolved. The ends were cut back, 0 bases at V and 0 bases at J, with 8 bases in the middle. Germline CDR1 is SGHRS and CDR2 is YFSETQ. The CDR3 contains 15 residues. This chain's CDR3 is CASSLVAFSTDTQYF. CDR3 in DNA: TGCGCCAGCAGCTTGGTTGCCTTCAGCACAGATACGCAGTATTTT.

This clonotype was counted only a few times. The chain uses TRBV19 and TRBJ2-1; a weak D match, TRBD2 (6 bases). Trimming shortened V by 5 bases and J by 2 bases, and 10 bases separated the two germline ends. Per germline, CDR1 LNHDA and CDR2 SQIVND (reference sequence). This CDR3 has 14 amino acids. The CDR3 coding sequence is TGTGCCAGTAGTTCGGAGGGGACCTACAATGAGCAGTTCTTC. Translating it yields CASSSEGTYNEQFF.

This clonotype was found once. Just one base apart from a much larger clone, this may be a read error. For the CDR3, the DNA is TGTGCCAGCAGCTTCGGCTACCCAGAGACCCTGTACTTC. The encoded protein is CASSFGYPETLYF. The chain joins TRBV7-9 to TRBJ2-5; D remains ambiguous. The CDR3 has 13 amino acids. Germline lookup yields CDR1 SEHNR and CDR2 FQNEAQ (reference sequence).

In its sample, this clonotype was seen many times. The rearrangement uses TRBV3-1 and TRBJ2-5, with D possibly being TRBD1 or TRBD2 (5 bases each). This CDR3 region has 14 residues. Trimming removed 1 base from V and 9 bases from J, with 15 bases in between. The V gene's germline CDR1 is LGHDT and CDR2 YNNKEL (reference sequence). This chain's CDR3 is CASSQVEGTWSQYF. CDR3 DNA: TGTGCCAGCAGCCAAGTGGAAGGGACCTGGTCCCAGTACTTC.

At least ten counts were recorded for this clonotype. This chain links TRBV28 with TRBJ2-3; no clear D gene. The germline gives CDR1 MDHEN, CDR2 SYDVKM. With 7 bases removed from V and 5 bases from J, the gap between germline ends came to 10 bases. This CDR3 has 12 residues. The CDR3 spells CASTPLGDTQYF. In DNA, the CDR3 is TGTGCCAGCACCCCCTTAGGAGATACGCAGTATTTT.

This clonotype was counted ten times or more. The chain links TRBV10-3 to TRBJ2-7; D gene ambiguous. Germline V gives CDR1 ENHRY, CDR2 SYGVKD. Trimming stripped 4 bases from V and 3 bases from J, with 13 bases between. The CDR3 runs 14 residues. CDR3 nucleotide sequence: TGTGCCATCAGTGTCGAGTTATCGGGCTACGAGCAGTACTTC. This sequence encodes CAISVELSGYEQYF.

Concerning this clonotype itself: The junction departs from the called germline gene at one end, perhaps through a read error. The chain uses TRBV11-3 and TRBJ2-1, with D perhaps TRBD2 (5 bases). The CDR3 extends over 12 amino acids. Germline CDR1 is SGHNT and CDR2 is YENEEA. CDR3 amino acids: CASSFRGSEQSF. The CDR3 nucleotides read TGTGCCAGCAGCTTTCGGGGAAGTGAGCAGTCCTTC.

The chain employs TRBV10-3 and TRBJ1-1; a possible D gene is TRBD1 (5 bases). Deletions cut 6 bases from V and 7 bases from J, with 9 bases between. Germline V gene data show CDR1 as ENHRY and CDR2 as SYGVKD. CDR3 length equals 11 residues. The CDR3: CAISTGGEAFF. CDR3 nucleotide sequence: TGTGCCATCAGCACAGGAGGTGAAGCTTTCTTT.

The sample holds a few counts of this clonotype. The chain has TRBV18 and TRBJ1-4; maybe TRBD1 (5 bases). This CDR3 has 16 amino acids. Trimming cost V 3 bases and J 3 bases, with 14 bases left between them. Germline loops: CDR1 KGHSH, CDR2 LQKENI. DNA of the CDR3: TGTGCCAGCTCACCGCCTGACCCAGGGCCTAATGAAAAACTGTTTTTT. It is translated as CASSPPDPGPNEKLFF.

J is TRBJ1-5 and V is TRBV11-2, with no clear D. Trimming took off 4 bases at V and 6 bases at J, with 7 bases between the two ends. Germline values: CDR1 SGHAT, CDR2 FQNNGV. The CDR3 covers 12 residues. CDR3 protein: CASSSSGQPQHF. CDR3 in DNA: TGTGCCAGCAGCTCCTCCGGTCAGCCCCAGCATTTT.

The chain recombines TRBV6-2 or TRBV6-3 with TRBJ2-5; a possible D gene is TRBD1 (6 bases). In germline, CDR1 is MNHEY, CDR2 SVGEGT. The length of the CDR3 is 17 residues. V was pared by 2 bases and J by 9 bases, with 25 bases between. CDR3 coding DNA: TGTGCCAGCAGTTACCTGAGAGGCGCAGGGGTCCCGGAGCCCCAGTACTTC. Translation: CASSYLRGAGVPEPQYF.

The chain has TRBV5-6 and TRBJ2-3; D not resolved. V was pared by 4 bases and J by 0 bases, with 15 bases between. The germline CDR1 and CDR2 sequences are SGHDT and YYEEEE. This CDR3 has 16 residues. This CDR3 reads CASSRPIRSSTDTQYF. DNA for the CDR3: TGTGCCAGCAGCCGGCCGATCAGATCGAGCACAGATACGCAGTATTTT.

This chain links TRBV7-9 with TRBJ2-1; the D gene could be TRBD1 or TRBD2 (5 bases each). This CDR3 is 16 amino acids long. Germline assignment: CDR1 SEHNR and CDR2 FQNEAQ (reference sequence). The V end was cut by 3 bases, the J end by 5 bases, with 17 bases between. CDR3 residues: CASSLSSGASHNEQFF. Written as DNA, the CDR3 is TGTGCCAGCAGCTTGTCGTCCGGGGCCAGTCACAATGAGCAGTTCTTC.

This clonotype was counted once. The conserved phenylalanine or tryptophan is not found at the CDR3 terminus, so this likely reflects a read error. In nucleotides, the CDR3 is TGTGCAAGCAGCGAAGCCTTACAGGGACTCTATGAACAGTACTCC. Translated: CASSEALQGLYEQYS. The V call is TRBV7-3, the J call TRBJ2-7; either TRBD1 or TRBD2 may fit D (6 bases each). CDR1 is SGHTA and CDR2 is FQGTGA in the germline V gene. The CDR3 consists of 15 residues.

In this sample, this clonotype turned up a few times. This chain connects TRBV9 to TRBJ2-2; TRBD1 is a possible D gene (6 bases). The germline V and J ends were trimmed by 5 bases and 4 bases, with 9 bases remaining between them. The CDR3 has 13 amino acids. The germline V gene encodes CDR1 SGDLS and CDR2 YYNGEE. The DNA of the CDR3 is TGTGCCAGCAGACAGGGTGGCACCGGGGAGCTGTTTTTT. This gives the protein CASRQGGTGELFF.